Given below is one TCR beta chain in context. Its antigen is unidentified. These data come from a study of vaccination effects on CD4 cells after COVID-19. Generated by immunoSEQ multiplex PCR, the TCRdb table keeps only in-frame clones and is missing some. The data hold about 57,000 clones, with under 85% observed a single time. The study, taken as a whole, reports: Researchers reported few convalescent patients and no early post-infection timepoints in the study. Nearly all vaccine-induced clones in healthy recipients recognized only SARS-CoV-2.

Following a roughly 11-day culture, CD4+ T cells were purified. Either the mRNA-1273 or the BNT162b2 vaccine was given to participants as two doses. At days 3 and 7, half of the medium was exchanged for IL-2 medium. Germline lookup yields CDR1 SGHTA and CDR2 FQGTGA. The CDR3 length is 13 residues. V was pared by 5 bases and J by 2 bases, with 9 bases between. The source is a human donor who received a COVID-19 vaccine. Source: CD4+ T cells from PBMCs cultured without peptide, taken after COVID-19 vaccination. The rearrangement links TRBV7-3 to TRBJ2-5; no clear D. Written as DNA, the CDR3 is TGTGCCAGCAGCCCCAGTGGGCAAGAGACCCAGTACTTC. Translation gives CASSPSGQETQYF.